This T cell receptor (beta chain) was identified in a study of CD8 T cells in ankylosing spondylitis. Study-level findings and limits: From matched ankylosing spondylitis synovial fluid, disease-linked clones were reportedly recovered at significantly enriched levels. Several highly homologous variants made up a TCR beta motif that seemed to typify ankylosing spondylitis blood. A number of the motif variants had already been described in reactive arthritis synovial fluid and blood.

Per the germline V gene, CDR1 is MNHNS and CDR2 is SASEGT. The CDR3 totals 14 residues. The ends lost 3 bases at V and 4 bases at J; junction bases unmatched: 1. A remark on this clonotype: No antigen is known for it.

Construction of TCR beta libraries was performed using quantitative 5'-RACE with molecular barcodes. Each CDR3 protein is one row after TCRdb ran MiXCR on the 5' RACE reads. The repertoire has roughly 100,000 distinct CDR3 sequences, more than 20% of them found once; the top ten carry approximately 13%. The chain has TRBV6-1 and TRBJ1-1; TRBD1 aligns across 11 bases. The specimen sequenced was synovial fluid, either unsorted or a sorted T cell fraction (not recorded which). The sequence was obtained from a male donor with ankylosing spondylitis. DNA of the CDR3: TGTGCCAGCAGTGAGGGACAGGGGGGCACTGAAGCTTTCTTT. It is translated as CASSEGQGGTEAFF.